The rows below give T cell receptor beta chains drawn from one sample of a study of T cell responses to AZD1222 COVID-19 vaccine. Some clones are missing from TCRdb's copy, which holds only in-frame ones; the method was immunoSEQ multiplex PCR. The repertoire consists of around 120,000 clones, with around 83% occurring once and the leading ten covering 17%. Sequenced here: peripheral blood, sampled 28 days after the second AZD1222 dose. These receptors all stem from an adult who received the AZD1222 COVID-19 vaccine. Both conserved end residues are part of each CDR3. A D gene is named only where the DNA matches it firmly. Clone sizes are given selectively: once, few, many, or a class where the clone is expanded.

TGTGCCAGCAGCCCGCCGTTACGGGTAGGATACGAGCAGTACTTC,CASSPPLRVGYEQYF,-,-,TRBJ2-7,TRBV7-9
TGTGCCAGCAGCTTAGGAGAGAACACTGAAGCTTTCTTT,CASSLGENTEAFF,-,-,TRBJ1-1,TRBV11-3
TGTGCCAGCAGCTTAGGGGCTAGCGGGAGGAGGGCTGAGCAGTTCTTC,CASSLGASGRRAEQFF,-,TRBD2,TRBJ2-1,TRBV7-9
TGTGCCTGGAGTACAAGACAGGGTCTCTTACCCCAGCATTTT,CAWSTRQGLLPQHF,-,TRBD1,TRBJ1-5,TRBV30
TGTGCCAGCAGTTTAAGGAGCGCGGGGGTTCTAGTTAATGAGCAGTTCTTC,CASSLRSAGVLVNEQFF,-,TRBD2,TRBJ2-1,TRBV27
TGTGCCAGCAGCTTAGCCTCGTCCCCCGGAGGGTACAATGAGCAGTTCTTC,CASSLASSPGGYNEQFF,-,-,TRBJ2-1,TRBV7-2
TGCGCCAGCAGCACAATATTAGCGGGAAACAATGAGCAGTTCTTC,CASSTILAGNNEQFF,once,TRBD2,TRBJ2-1,TRBV5-1
TGTGCCAGCAGTAAGACAGGGAACGCAGAGACCCAGTACTTC,CASSKTGNAETQYF,-,TRBD1,TRBJ2-5,TRBV6-5
TGTGCCAGCAGTTACTCTCTAGCGGAGCAGTTCTTC,CASSYSLAEQFF,few,-,TRBJ2-1,TRBV6-5
TGTGCTAGTGGTTTGGGGCTAGCATACGATACGCAGTATTTT,CASGLGLAYDTQYF,-,-,TRBJ2-3,TRBV12-5
TGCGCCAGCAGCCAAGATCGGCCGAATAATGAAAAACTGTTTTTT,CASSQDRPNNEKLFF,-,-,TRBJ1-4,TRBV4-3
TGTGCCAGCAGCCAAGTGACAGACACAGATACGCAGTATTTT,CASSQVTDTDTQYF,-,-,TRBJ2-3,TRBV4-2
TGTGCCAGCAGCTTAGGGGCCAGGGGAGTTGAAAAACTGTTTTTT,CASSLGARGVEKLFF,-,-,TRBJ1-4,TRBV7-7
TGTGCCAGCAGCTTAGCGATGGGTCCCGAGACCCAGTACTTC,CASSLAMGPETQYF,-,-,TRBJ2-5,TRBV7-9
TGTGCCAGCAGCCAATCAGCGCTCTCCTACAATGAGCAGTTCTTC,CASSQSALSYNEQFF,-,-,TRBJ2-1,TRBV3-1/TRBV3-2
TGTGCCAGCGTTCAAAGTTCAGCCTTTCTTGGCTACACCTTC,CASVQSSAFLGYTF,once,-,TRBJ1-2,TRBV2
TGTGCCAGCAGTTACGGGGACAGGACAGCGGACTACGAGCAGTACTTC,CASSYGDRTADYEQYF,-,TRBD1,TRBJ2-7,TRBV6-2/TRBV6-3
TGTGCCAGCAGCTCCCCGAACAGGGCCGGGGAGCTGTTTTTT,CASSSPNRAGELFF,-,-,TRBJ2-2,TRBV7-9
TGCGCCAGCAGCGCCGGGACAGGGGAAGAGACCCAGTACTTC,CASSAGTGEETQYF,-,TRBD1,TRBJ2-5,TRBV5-1
TGTGCCAGCAGTTCCGTCGTGGGAGGGCCGGGCAATGAGCAGTTCTTC,CASSSVVGGPGNEQFF,once,TRBD2,TRBJ2-1,TRBV5-4
TGTGCCAGCAGCAGGGGCTCCTACGAGCAGTACTTC,CASSRGSYEQYF,-,-,TRBJ2-7,TRBV3-1/TRBV3-2
TGCAGTGCTAGGGTAGTCGATGAGCAGTTCTTC,CSARVVDEQFF,-,-,TRBJ2-1,TRBV20-1
TGTGCCAGTATGGGGTACGTCGGTCAGCCCCAGCATTTT,CASMGYVGQPQHF,-,-,TRBJ1-5,TRBV19
TGCAGCTACGGCCTAGCGGGAGCGCAGTATTTT,CSYGLAGAQYF,-,TRBD2,TRBJ2-3,TRBV29-1
TGTGCCAGCTCACCCCAAGGGACAGTCCCTGAGACCCAGTACTTC,CASSPQGTVPETQYF,-,TRBD1,TRBJ2-5,TRBV18
TGTGCCAGCAGCTCCAGACAGGGCAATGAGCAGTTCTTC,CASSSRQGNEQFF,-,TRBD1,TRBJ2-1,TRBV7-2
TGTGCCAGCAGCTTAGGGACTAGCGGGGGGCGGGGAGATACGCAGTATTTT,CASSLGTSGGRGDTQYF,-,TRBD2,TRBJ2-3,TRBV7-6
TGTGCCATCAGTGAGACTGACGGGACAGTCGGGGAGCAGTACTTC,CAISETDGTVGEQYF,-,TRBD1,TRBJ2-7,TRBV10-3
TGTGCCAGCAGCGAGTACTATAATTCACCCCTCCACTTT,CASSEYYNSPLHF,-,-,TRBJ1-6,TRBV9
TGTGCCAGCAGCCCTGCTATACGGACAGGGGGGCGGTCCACTGAAGCTTTCTTT,CASSPAIRTGGRSTEAFF,-,TRBD1,TRBJ1-1,TRBV7-8
TGTGCCAACAGCCTGGGACTAGCGGGGGGCCAGTTGCGTTTCACCGGGGAGCTGTTTTTT,CANSLGLAGGQLRFTGELFF,-,TRBD2,TRBJ2-2,TRBV7-8
TGCGCCAGCAGCGCGGAGGGCCGGAGAGACAATGAGCAGTTCTTC,CASSAEGRRDNEQFF,-,-,TRBJ2-1,TRBV5-1
TGTGCCAGCAGCCCCGGACAGGGCCTAACCGGGGAGCTGTTTTTT,CASSPGQGLTGELFF,-,TRBD1,TRBJ2-2,TRBV7-6
TGTGCCAGCAGCGGTAGCGGGGGGGCCGCAGATACGCAGTATTTT,CASSGSGGAADTQYF,-,TRBD2,TRBJ2-3,TRBV11-3